This T cell receptor beta chain is drawn from a study of cytomegalovirus exposure and HLA in healthy donors. Findings of the study overall: Confirmation was obtained in vitro that a few CMV-associated chains are specific for CMV antigens.

PCR employed 60 Vbeta and 13 Jbeta primers. In the authors' methods: There were around 80 million unique TCR beta chains by a later count, and about 12 million of them were shared. Method: immunoSEQ multiplex PCR; TCRdb's copy keeps in-frame clones and lacks some. That table is the source of V, J and clone size, and D and trimming were worked out from the DNA. This table has about 220,000 clones, around four fifths appearing once. The V and J ends lost 3 bases and 0 bases respectively, with 12 bases between them. CDR1 GTSNPN and CDR2 SVGIG come from the germline V gene (reference sequence). This CDR3 is built from 14 residues. Details on this clone: Its antigen is not known.

The sequenced sample consisted of PBMCs. The source of this sequence is a boy under 10 years old in good health and CMV-seronegative. This chain joins TRBV30 and TRBJ2-7; D possibly corresponds to TRBD1 (6 bases). CDR3 in amino acids: CAWSGDTNSYEQYF. For the CDR3, the DNA is TGTGCCTGGAGCGGGGACACTAACTCCTACGAGCAGTACTTC.